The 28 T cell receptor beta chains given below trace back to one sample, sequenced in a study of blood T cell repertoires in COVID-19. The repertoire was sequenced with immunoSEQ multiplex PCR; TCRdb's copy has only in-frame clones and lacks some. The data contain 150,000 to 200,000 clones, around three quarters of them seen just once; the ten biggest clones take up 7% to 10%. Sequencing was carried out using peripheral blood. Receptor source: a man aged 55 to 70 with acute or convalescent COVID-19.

CDR3 amino acids: CASSLPAAVNYGYTF. The CDR3 DNA reads as TGTGCCAGCAGCCTCCCTGCAGCGGTAAACTATGGCTACACCTTC. V is TRBV5-8 and J is TRBJ1-2, with D unclear. CDR1 and CDR2 (germline): SGHTS, YDEGEE. The CDR3 is made up of 15 amino acids. The V end was cut by 4 bases, the J end by 2 bases, with 15 bases between.

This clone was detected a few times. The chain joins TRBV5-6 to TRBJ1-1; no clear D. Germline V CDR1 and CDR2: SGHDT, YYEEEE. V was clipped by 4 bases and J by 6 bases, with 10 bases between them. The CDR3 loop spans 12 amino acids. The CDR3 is CASSIGGSEAFF. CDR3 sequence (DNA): TGTGCCAGCAGCATAGGAGGATCTGAAGCTTTCTTT. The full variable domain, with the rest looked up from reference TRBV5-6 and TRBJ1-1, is DAGVTQSPTHLIKTRGQQVTLRCSPKSGHDTVSWYQQALGQGPQFIFQYYEEEERQRGNFPDRFSGHQFPNYSSELNVNALLLGDSALYLCASSIGGSEAFFGQGTRLTVV.

The chain's CDR3 is CASSLYSPSKNIQYF. In DNA, the CDR3 is TGCGCCAGCAGCTTGTACAGTCCCTCCAAAAACATTCAGTACTTC. The chain employs TRBV5-1 and TRBJ2-4; D unclear. Germline V gene lookup returns CDR1 SGHRS and CDR2 YFSETQ. The CDR3 is 15 residues long. V lost 1 base and J 2 bases, leaving 10 bases between the germline ends.

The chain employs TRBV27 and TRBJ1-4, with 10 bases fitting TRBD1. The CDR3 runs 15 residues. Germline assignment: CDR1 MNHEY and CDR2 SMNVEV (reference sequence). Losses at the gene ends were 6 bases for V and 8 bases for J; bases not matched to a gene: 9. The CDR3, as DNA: TGTGCCAGCAGCCCGTTGACAGGGGGCCAGGAAAAACTGTTTTTT. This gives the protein CASSPLTGGQEKLFF.

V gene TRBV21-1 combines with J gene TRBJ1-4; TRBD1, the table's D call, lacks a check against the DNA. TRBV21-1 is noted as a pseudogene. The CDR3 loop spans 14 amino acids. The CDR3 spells CASTADSLWEKLFF. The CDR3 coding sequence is TGTGCCAGCACCGCCGACAGCCTTTGGGAAAAACTGTTTTTT.

For the CDR3, the DNA is TGCAGCGTTGTACAGCTCTATGGCTACACCTTC. Translating gives CSVVQLYGYTF. This chain uses TRBV29-1 with TRBJ1-2, with unresolved D. CDR1 is SQVTM and CDR2 is ANQGSEA in the germline V gene. Trimming removed 4 bases from V and 4 bases from J, with 7 bases in between. This CDR3 is built from 11 residues.

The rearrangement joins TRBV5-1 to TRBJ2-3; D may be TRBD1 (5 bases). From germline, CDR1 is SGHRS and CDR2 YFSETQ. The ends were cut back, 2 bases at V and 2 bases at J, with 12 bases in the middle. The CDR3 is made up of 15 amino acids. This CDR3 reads CASSFQGSDTDTQYF. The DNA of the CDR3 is TGCGCCAGCAGCTTCCAGGGTTCGGACACAGATACGCAGTATTTT.

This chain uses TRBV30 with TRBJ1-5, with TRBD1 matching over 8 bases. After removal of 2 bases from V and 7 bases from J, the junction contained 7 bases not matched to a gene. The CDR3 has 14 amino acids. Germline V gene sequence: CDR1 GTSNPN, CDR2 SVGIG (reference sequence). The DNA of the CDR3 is TGTGCCTGGAGTCACGGACAGGGTGGACAGCCCCAGCATTTT. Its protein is CAWSHGQGGQPQHF. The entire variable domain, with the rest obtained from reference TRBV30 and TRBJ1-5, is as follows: SQTIHQWPATLVQPVGSPLSLECTVEGTSNPNLYWYRQAAGRGLQLLFYSVGIGQISSEVPQNLSASRPQDRQFILSSKKLLLSDSGFYLCAWSHGQGGQPQHFGDGTRLSIL.

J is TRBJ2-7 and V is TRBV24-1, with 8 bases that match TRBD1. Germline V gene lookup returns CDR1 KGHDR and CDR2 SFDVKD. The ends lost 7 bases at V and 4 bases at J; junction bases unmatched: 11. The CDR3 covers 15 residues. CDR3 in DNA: TGTGCCACCAGCGACCCAGGGGGCCGTCCTTACGAGCAGTACTTC. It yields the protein CATSDPGGRPYEQYF.

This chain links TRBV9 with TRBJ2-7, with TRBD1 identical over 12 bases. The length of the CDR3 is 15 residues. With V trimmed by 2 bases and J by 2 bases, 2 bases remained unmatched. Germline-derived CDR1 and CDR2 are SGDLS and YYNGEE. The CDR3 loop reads CASSVGTGGTYEQYF. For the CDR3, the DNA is TGTGCCAGCAGCGTGGGGACAGGGGGCACCTACGAGCAGTACTTC.

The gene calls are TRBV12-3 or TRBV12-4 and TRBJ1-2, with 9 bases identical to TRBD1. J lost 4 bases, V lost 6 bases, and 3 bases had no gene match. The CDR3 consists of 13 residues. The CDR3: CASSGQGLYGYTF. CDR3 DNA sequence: TGTGCCAGCAGCGGACAGGGGCTCTATGGCTACACCTTC.

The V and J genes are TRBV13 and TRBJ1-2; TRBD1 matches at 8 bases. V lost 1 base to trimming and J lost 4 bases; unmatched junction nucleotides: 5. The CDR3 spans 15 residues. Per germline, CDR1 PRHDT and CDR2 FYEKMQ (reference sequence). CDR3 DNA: TGTGCCAGCAGCTTAGATACGGACAGGGTCTATGGCTACACCTTC. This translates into CASSLDTDRVYGYTF.

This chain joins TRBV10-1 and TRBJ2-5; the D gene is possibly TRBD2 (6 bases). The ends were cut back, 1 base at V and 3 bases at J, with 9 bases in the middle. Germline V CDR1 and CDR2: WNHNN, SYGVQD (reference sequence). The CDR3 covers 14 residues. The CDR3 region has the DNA TGCGCCAGCAGTGAGTTGTCGGGGGAAGAGACCCAGTACTTC. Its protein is CASSELSGEETQYF.

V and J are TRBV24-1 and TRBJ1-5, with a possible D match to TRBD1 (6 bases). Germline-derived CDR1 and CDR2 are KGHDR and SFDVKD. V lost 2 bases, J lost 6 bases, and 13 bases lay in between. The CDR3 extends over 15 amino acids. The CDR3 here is CATSDYREMGQPQHF. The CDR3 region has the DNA TGTGCCACCAGTGATTACAGGGAGATGGGTCAGCCCCAGCATTTT.

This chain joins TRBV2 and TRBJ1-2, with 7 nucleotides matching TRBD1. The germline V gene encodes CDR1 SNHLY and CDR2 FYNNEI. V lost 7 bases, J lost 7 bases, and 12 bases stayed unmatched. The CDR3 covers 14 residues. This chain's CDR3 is CASTRETGPSGYTF. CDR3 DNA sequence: TGTGCCAGCACCAGAGAGACAGGGCCCTCTGGCTACACCTTC.

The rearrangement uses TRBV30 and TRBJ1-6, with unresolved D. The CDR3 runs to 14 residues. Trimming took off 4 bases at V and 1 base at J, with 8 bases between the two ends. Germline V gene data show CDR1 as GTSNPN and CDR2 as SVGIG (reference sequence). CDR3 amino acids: CAWTRGSYNSPLHF. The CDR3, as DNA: TGTGCCTGGACGCGGGGTTCCTATAATTCACCCCTCCACTTT. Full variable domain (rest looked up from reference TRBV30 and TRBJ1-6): SQTIHQWPATLVQPVGSPLSLECTVEGTSNPNLYWYRQAAGRGLQLLFYSVGIGQISSEVPQNLSASRPQDRQFILSSKKLLLSDSGFYLCAWTRGSYNSPLHFGNGTRLTVT.

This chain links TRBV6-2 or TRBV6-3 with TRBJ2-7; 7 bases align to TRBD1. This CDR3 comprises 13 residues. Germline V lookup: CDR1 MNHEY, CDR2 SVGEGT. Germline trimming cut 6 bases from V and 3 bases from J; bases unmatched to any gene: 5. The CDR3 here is CASSPRDSYEQYF. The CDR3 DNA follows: TGTGCCAGCAGCCCCCGGGACAGCTACGAGCAGTACTTC.

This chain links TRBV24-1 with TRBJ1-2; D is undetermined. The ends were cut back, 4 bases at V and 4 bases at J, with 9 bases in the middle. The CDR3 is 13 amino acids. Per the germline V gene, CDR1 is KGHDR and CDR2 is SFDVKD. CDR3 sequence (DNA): TGTGCCACCAGTGACCAGGTTGGCTATGGCTACACCTTC. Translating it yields CATSDQVGYGYTF.

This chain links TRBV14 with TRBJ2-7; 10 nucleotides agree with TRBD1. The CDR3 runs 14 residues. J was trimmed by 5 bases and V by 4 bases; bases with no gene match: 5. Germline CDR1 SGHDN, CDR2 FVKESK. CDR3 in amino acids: CASSRDRGPNEQYF. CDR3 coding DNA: TGTGCCAGCAGCCGAGACAGGGGGCCTAACGAGCAGTACTTC. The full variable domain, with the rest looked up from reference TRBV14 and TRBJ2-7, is EAGVTQFPSHSVIEKGQTVTLRCDPISGHDNLYWYRRVMGKEIKFLLHFVKESKQDESGMPNNRFLAERTGGTYSTLKVQPAELEDSGVYFCASSRDRGPNEQYFGPGTRLTVT.

In nucleotides, the CDR3 is TGCAGCTCCCTCAGGGCTACTGGGACTGAAGCTTTCTTT. Amino acids: CSSLRATGTEAFF. This chain links TRBV29-1 with TRBJ1-1; TRBD1 is a possible D gene (5 bases). CDR3 length equals 13 residues. V lost 8 bases to trimming and J lost 5 bases, with 18 bases between them. Germline lookup yields CDR1 SQVTM and CDR2 ANQGSEA.

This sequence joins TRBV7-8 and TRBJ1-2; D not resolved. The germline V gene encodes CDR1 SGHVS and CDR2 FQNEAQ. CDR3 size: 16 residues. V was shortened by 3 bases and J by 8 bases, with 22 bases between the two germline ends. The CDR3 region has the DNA TGTGCCAGCAGCTTTACTCCCACGGGATACAGTCTCGGCTACACCTTC. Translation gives CASSFTPTGYSLGYTF.

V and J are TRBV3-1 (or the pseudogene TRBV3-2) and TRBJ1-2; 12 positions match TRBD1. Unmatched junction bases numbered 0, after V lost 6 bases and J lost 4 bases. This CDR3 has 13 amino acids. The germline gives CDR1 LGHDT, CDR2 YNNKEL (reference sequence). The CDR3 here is CASRGQGAYGYTF. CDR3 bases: TGTGCCAGCAGGGGACAGGGGGCCTATGGCTACACCTTC.

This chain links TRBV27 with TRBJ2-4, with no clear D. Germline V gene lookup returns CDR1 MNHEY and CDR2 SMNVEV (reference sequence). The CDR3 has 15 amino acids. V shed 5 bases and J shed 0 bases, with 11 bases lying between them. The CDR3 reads CASSPASVAKNIQYF. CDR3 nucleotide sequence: TGTGCCAGCAGTCCAGCAAGCGTAGCCAAAAACATTCAGTACTTC.

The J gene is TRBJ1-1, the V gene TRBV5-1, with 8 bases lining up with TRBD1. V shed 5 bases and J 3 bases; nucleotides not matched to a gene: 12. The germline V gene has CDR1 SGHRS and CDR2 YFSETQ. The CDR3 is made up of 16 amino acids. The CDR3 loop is CASSQGARGWDTEAFF. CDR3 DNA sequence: TGCGCCAGCAGTCAGGGGGCGCGGGGTTGGGACACTGAAGCTTTCTTT.

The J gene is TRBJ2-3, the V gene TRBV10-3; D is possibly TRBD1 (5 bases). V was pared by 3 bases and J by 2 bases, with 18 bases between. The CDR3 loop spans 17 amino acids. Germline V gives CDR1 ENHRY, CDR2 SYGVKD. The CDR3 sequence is CAISDVQGIVYTDTQYF. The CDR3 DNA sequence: TGTGCCATCAGTGATGTTCAGGGTATAGTATACACAGATACGCAGTATTTT.

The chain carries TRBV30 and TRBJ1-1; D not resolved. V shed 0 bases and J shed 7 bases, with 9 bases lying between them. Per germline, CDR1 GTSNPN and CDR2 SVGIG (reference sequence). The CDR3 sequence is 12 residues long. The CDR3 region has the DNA TGTGCCTGGAGTGTACGAACAGTTGAAGCTTTCTTT. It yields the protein CAWSVRTVEAFF.

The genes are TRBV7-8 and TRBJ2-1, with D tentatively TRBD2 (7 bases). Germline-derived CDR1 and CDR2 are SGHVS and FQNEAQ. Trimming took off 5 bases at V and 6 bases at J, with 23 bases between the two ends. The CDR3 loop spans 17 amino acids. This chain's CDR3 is CASSKIEGGAVGNEQFF. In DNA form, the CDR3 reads TGTGCCAGCAGCAAGATCGAGGGGGGGGCCGTCGGCAATGAGCAGTTCTTC.

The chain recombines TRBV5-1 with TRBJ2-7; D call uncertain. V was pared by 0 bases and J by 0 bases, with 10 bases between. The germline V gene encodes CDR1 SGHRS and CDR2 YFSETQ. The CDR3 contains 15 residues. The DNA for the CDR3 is TGCGCCAGCAGCTTGGGATGGGCAATCTCCTACGAGCAGTACTTC. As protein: CASSLGWAISYEQYF.